This T cell receptor beta chain is from a study of T cell responses to AZD1222 COVID-19 vaccine. Profiled with immunoSEQ multiplex PCR; TCRdb holds only in-frame clones, not every one. The sample contains more than 90,000 clones, 80% to 85% of which appear only once. Germline loops: CDR1 LGHNA, CDR2 YSLEER. This CDR3 is built from 16 residues. Between the trimmed V and J ends, which lost 3 bases and 2 bases, there was a span of 14 bases. This clonotype originated in an adult in good health. The V gene is TRBV4-3, the J gene TRBJ2-1; TRBD1 is a possible D gene (6 bases). The material sequenced was peripheral blood, taken on day 0 of AZD1222 vaccination. The CDR3 DNA follows: TGCGCCAGCAGCCAGGGGGCACTCTCCCCCTACAATGAGCAGTTCTTC. It codes for CASSQGALSPYNEQFF.